These T cell receptor beta chains were read from a single sample in a study of T-cell memory formation after mild COVID-19. From the 5' RACE reads, TCRdb called clonotypes with MiXCR, one entry per CDR3 protein. The table includes 170,000 or so distinct CDR3 sequences, 20% to 25% detected once. The sequenced material came from PBMCs or a T cell subset sorted from them (not recorded which). These TCRs come from an adult woman who had mild COVID-19 (a few samples of this study predate the infection). Cell type and time point are not known. CDR3s include the opening cysteine and the closing phenylalanine or tryptophan. Each record gives: J gene, clone size, V gene, D gene, CDR3 DNA, CDR3 protein. A D gene is named only where the DNA matches it firmly. The listing skips clone size in some rows; elsewhere it reads once, few, many or a size class.

TRBJ2-1	.	TRBV7-9	.	TGTGCCAGCACCTTTTCTAGTTCCTACAATGAGCAGTTCTTC	CASTFSSSYNEQFF
TRBJ2-7	.	TRBV20-1	.	TGCAGTGCTAGAGATCAATGGCAGGGCTCCTACGAGCAGTACTTC	CSARDQWQGSYEQYF
TRBJ2-7	.	TRBV9	TRBD1	TGTGCCAGCAGCCAACGCGACAGGGCCTACGAGCAGTACTTC	CASSQRDRAYEQYF
TRBJ2-1	.	TRBV7-6	.	TGTGCCAGCAGCAATGACCCGGGCCAAGGGGACAATGAGCAGTTCTTC	CASSNDPGQGDNEQFF
TRBJ2-3	few	TRBV7-9	.	TGTGCCAGCAGCCTCAATAGTGGAGGGGATACGCAGTATTTT	CASSLNSGGDTQYF
TRBJ2-7	.	TRBV20-1	TRBD2	TGCAGTGCTAGACCCAGACTGGGACTAGCGGGCGGCTACGAGCAGTACTTC	CSARPRLGLAGGYEQYF
TRBJ2-7	.	TRBV7-8	TRBD1	TGTGCCAGCAGCCTGACAGGGGCCACCTACGAGCAGTACTTC	CASSLTGATYEQYF
TRBJ2-7	few	TRBV4-3	TRBD2	TGCGCCAGCAGCCAGGGGACTAGCGGGAGATACGAGCAGTACTTC	CASSQGTSGRYEQYF
TRBJ1-1	.	TRBV13	.	TGTGCCAGCAGCTTAGGCCGGGGGCTGTTGGGAACTGAAGCTTTCTTT	CASSLGRGLLGTEAFF
TRBJ1-1	few	TRBV10-3	TRBD1	TGTGCCATCGCCCGGACAGGGGAGGGATTGTTTATGAACACTGAAGCTTTCTTT	CAIARTGEGLFMNTEAFF
TRBJ1-1	.	TRBV7-9	.	TGTGCCAGCAGCTACCAGGGAAGCACTGAAGCTTTCTTT	CASSYQGSTEAFF
TRBJ1-2	once	TRBV20-1	.	TGCAGTGCGCAGACTTTGGGCCCGATCTATGGCTACACCTTC	CSAQTLGPIYGYTF
TRBJ2-5	.	TRBV7-9	.	TGTGCCAGCAGGCCTCCGGGGGGCTGGCAAGAGACCCAGTACTTC	CASRPPGGWQETQYF
TRBJ2-3	few	TRBV7-9	TRBD2	TGTGCCAGCAGCTCGGGACTAGCGGGAGTAGATACGCAGTATTTT	CASSSGLAGVDTQYF
TRBJ2-1	few	TRBV24-1	TRBD2	TGTGCCACCAGTGATGGCCTAGCGGGAGGACGTGAGCAGTTCTTC	CATSDGLAGGREQFF
TRBJ1-6	.	TRBV11-2	TRBD1	TGTGCCAGCAAGAGACAGGGAAAAAATTCACCCCTCCACTTT	CASKRQGKNSPLHF
TRBJ1-4	.	TRBV4-3	TRBD1	TGCGCCAGCAGCCCAGGGACAGGGGACGGGGAAAAACTGTTTTTT	CASSPGTGDGEKLFF
TRBJ2-1	.	TRBV7-9	TRBD2	TGTGCCAGCAGCTCTCCTAGCGGGGGGACCTACAATGAGCAGTTCTTC	CASSSPSGGTYNEQFF
TRBJ2-3	.	TRBV20-1	TRBD2	TGCAGTGCTAGAGCGAAAGCGGGGGGGGATACGCAGTATTTT	CSARAKAGGDTQYF
TRBJ2-7	.	TRBV20-1	.	TGCAGTGCTAAATCAGGCTACGAGCAGTACTTC	CSAKSGYEQYF
TRBJ2-5	.	TRBV30	.	TGTGCCTGGAGCTTCACGGACCCCGCCGTGACCCAGTACTTC	CAWSFTDPAVTQYF
TRBJ1-1	.	TRBV20-1	TRBD1	TGCAGTGCTGGACAGGGTTATGACACTGAAGCTTTCTTT	CSAGQGYDTEAFF
TRBJ2-7	.	TRBV9	.	TGTGCCAGCAGTTCCACGGGACACCGTGGATACGAGCAGTACTTC	CASSSTGHRGYEQYF
TRBJ2-3	.	TRBV6-5	.	TGTGCCAGCAGCCCGCGGGGGCTTGGCACAGATACGCAGTATTTT	CASSPRGLGTDTQYF
TRBJ2-1	.	TRBV25-1	.	TGTGCCAGCAGTGAATTGGTTCGCCTTGGGGGGCCCAATGAGCAGTTCTTC	CASSELVRLGGPNEQFF
TRBJ2-3	many	TRBV6-2/TRBV6-3	.	TGTGCCAGCAGTTACCAGGTCCGAGATACGCAGTATTTT	CASSYQVRDTQYF
TRBJ1-1	.	TRBV7-9	TRBD1	TGTGCCAGCAGCTCGGGGACAGCCGGCGTTGGCACTGAAGCTTTCTTT	CASSSGTAGVGTEAFF
TRBJ2-1	.	TRBV9	TRBD2	TGTGCCAGCAGCGTAGGACTAGCGGTCACGGAGCAGTTCTTC	CASSVGLAVTEQFF